A single sample is the source of the 28 T cell receptor beta chains below, sequenced in a study of cytomegalovirus exposure and HLA in healthy donors. A multiplex PCR was run with 60 Vbeta primers and 13 Jbeta primers. TCRdb keeps only in-frame clones here, not all; method: immunoSEQ multiplex PCR. This sample has 150,000 to 200,000 clones; about 75% occur once, and the top ten carry 4.9%. Sequencing used PBMCs. These TCRs come from a male donor in good health and CMV-seronegative.

The CDR3 nucleotides are TGTGCCAGCAGCTTAGGGGTGATGGAGGGGAGGGCTTTCTTT. Encoded protein: CASSLGVMEGRAFF. J is TRBJ1-1 and V is TRBV7-6; TRBD1 is a possible D gene (5 bases). V was clipped by 1 base and J by 11 bases, with 17 bases between them. The germline gives CDR1 SGHVS, CDR2 FNYEAQ. The CDR3 has 14 residues.

The chain carries TRBV5-4 and TRBJ2-1; 8 bases are shared with TRBD2. Trimming removed 4 bases from V and 8 bases from J; junction bases left unmatched: 8. CDR1 and CDR2 (germline): SGHNT, YYREEE (reference sequence). The CDR3 runs to 14 residues. CDR3 protein: CASSPWTSRDEQFF. The CDR3 region has the DNA TGTGCCAGCAGCCCCTGGACTAGCAGGGATGAGCAGTTCTTC.

This chain uses TRBV29-1 with TRBJ2-5; D is unresolved. CDR1 and CDR2 from the germline V gene are SQVTM and ANQGSEA. This CDR3 spans 13 amino acids. V was pared by 2 bases and J by 5 bases, with 12 bases between. CDR3: CSVESASLETQYF. The CDR3 nucleotides read TGCAGCGTTGAAAGCGCCTCTCTCGAGACCCAGTACTTC.

This chain uses TRBV5-6 with TRBJ2-1; D is unresolved. CDR1 is SGHDT, CDR2 YYEEEE, per germline. Trimming cost V 1 base and J 2 bases, with 13 bases left between them. The CDR3 consists of 16 residues. Here the CDR3 DNA reads TGTGCCAGCAGCTTGCGGTTGTTAGCCGCCTACAATGAGCAGTTCTTC. Its translation is CASSLRLLAAYNEQFF.

This clone was seen a handful of times. The chain has TRBV7-8 and TRBJ2-1, with TRBD1 matching 7 bases. Looked up from germline, CDR1 is SGHVS and CDR2 is FQNEAQ. V shed 1 base, J shed 4 bases, and the junction held 4 bases outside the gene matches. The CDR3 contains 15 residues. CDR3 bases: TGTGCCAGCAGCTTAGGACCGGGACAGTACAATGAGCAGTTCTTC. It codes for CASSLGPGQYNEQFF.

The chain combines TRBV28 with TRBJ1-2; D is perhaps TRBD1 (5 bases). The germline V gene encodes CDR1 MDHEN and CDR2 SYDVKM. CDR3 length equals 12 residues. Trimming stripped 5 bases from V and 4 bases from J, with 8 bases between. CDR3 bases: TGTGCCAGCAGTCAAGGGGTCTATGGCTACACCTTC. Protein: CASSQGVYGYTF.

The gene calls are TRBV9 and TRBJ2-1; 10 positions match TRBD1. The germline gives CDR1 SGDLS, CDR2 YYNGEE. Trimming at V came to 3 bases and at J to 5 bases, leaving 5 bases not matched to a gene. The CDR3 is 15 residues long. This CDR3 reads CASSARQGADNEQFF. The CDR3 DNA reads as TGTGCCAGCAGCGCCCGACAGGGGGCCGACAATGAGCAGTTCTTC.

The DNA of the CDR3 is TGCGCCAGCAGCCAGGTAGCGGATGGGGTCCGGGGTACGCAGTATTTT. It is translated as CASSQVADGVRGTQYF. The V call is TRBV4-1, the J call TRBJ2-3; maybe TRBD2 (6 bases). V was pared by 3 bases and J by 8 bases, with 21 bases between. CDR1 is MGHRA, CDR2 YSYEKL, per germline. The CDR3 runs to 16 residues.

The rearrangement joins TRBV5-5 to TRBJ2-7; 10 bases are a match to TRBD1. The CDR3 runs 15 residues. The J segment lost 2 bases and the V segment lost 4 bases, leaving 6 bases of the junction unmatched. Per germline, CDR1 SGHKS and CDR2 YYEKEE (reference sequence). Here the CDR3 reads CASSLGQGIAYEQYF. CDR3 nucleotides: TGTGCCAGCAGCCTGGGACAGGGGATCGCCTACGAGCAGTACTTC.

This clone showed up just a few times. This chain uses TRBV13 with TRBJ2-7, with 7 positions matching TRBD1. With V trimmed by 5 bases and J by 0 bases, 4 bases remained unmatched. CDR1 and CDR2 from the germline V gene are PRHDT and FYEKMQ (reference sequence). This CDR3 has 14 residues. CDR3 sequence reads: CASSHRDSSYEQYF. The CDR3 nucleotides read TGTGCCAGCAGCCACCGGGACAGCTCCTACGAGCAGTACTTC.

This rearrangement joins TRBV6-1 to TRBJ2-2, with D unresolved. This CDR3 is built from 14 residues. V was pared by 2 bases and J by 4 bases, with 8 bases between. Germline values: CDR1 MNHNS, CDR2 SASEGT. The CDR3 here is CASSELFSTGELFF. CDR3 nucleotide sequence: TGTGCCAGCAGTGAACTCTTTAGCACCGGGGAGCTGTTTTTT.

The genes are TRBV4-1 and TRBJ2-7; a weak D match, TRBD2 (7 bases). This CDR3 comprises 17 residues. Trimming stripped 0 bases from V and 0 bases from J, with 15 bases between. The V gene's germline CDR1 is MGHRA and CDR2 YSYEKL. In DNA form, the CDR3 reads TGCGCCAGCAGCCAAGATAGCGGGTGGGGGCTCTCCTACGAGCAGTACTTC. Amino acid sequence: CASSQDSGWGLSYEQYF.

The V call is TRBV28, the J call TRBJ2-1; possibly TRBD1 for D (5 bases). Germline loops: CDR1 MDHEN, CDR2 SYDVKM. Trimming left V 2 bases short and J 2 bases short, with 10 bases between. The CDR3 is 15 amino acids. In DNA form, the CDR3 reads TGTGCCAGCAGTTTAAAAGGGGTAACCTACAATGAGCAGTTCTTC. Residues: CASSLKGVTYNEQFF.

This clone was seen only once. The rearrangement uses TRBV18 and TRBJ2-7, with D perhaps TRBD2 (5 bases). Germline CDR1 is KGHSH and CDR2 is LQKENI. Trimming stripped 2 bases from V and 3 bases from J, with 8 bases between. The CDR3 sequence is 13 residues long. Here the CDR3 DNA reads TGTGCCAGCTCACCATACGGGGACTACGAGCAGTACTTC. Its protein is CASSPYGDYEQYF. The full variable domain, in which reference TRBV18 and TRBJ2-7 provide the parts outside the CDR3, is NAGVMQNPRHLVRRRGQEARLRCSPMKGHSHVYWYRQLPEEGLKFMVYLQKENIIDESGMPKERFSAEFPKEGPSILRIQQVVRGDSAAYFCASSPYGDYEQYFGPGTRLTVT.

The chain combines TRBV9 with TRBJ1-3; 7 bases line up with TRBD1. The CDR3 is 15 amino acids. With V trimmed by 4 bases and J by 4 bases, 8 bases remained unmatched. The germline V gene encodes CDR1 SGDLS and CDR2 YYNGEE. The CDR3 region is CASSKGTGDGNTIYF. For the CDR3, the DNA is TGTGCCAGCAGCAAAGGAACAGGGGACGGAAACACCATATATTTT.

The rearrangement joins TRBV2 to TRBJ1-1, with unresolved D. Germline V gene lookup returns CDR1 SNHLY and CDR2 FYNNEI. This CDR3 is built from 13 residues. V dropped 3 bases and J dropped 2 bases, with 7 bases sitting between them. The CDR3 spells CASSDEFNTEAFF. The CDR3 DNA sequence: TGTGCCAGCAGTGATGAGTTCAACACTGAAGCTTTCTTT.

The CDR3 DNA follows: TGCGCCAGCAGCTTGGTGACAGGGATACGGAACACTGAAGCTTTCTTT. Translating gives CASSLVTGIRNTEAFF. The chain joins TRBV5-1 to TRBJ1-1; 7 bases are shared with TRBD1. J was trimmed by 1 base and V by 0 bases; bases with no gene match: 6. Germline CDR1 SGHRS, CDR2 YFSETQ. This CDR3 spans 16 amino acids.

The chain joins TRBV29-1 to TRBJ2-5; the D gene is possibly TRBD2 (5 bases). The CDR3 is 14 amino acids. V was shortened by 1 base and J by 5 bases, with 14 bases between the two germline ends. Germline CDR1 SQVTM, CDR2 ANQGSEA. Here the CDR3 DNA reads TGCAGCGTTGAAGGAGCAAGTTCGGGGGAGACCCAGTACTTC. Protein: CSVEGASSGETQYF.

The chain carries TRBV10-1 and TRBJ1-6; the match to TRBD1 covers 9 bases. CDR1 WNHNN and CDR2 SYGVQD come from the germline V gene (reference sequence). This CDR3 has 17 residues. Losses at the gene ends were 2 bases for V and 9 bases for J; bases not matched to a gene: 11. Here the CDR3 reads CASSEAGTGIICSPLHF. The CDR3 DNA sequence: TGCGCCAGCAGTGAGGCCGGGACAGGGATTATATGTTCACCCCTCCACTTT.

This chain links TRBV5-1 with TRBJ2-3; 12 nucleotides agree with TRBD1. Germline assignment: CDR1 SGHRS and CDR2 YFSETQ. There are 15 residues in the CDR3. Trimming took 4 bases from V and 5 from J; bases not matched to a gene: 5. CDR3: CASSPGQGARDTQYF. The CDR3 DNA is TGCGCCAGCAGCCCGGGACAGGGGGCGAGAGATACGCAGTATTTT.

The chain is built from TRBV30 and TRBJ2-3, with 7 bases aligning to TRBD2. This CDR3 has 14 amino acids. The V gene's germline CDR1 is GTSNPN and CDR2 SVGIG (reference sequence). Unmatched junction bases numbered 1, after V lost 0 bases and J lost 1 base. Written as DNA, the CDR3 is TGTGCCTGGAGTGTAAGCGGGGGCACAGATACGCAGTATTTT. Translated, it gives CAWSVSGGTDTQYF.

V is TRBV6-4 and J is TRBJ2-1; 10 bases map to TRBD1. Germline V gene data show CDR1 as MRHNA and CDR2 as SNTAGT. The J segment lost 7 bases and the V segment lost 2 bases, leaving 8 bases of the junction unmatched. This CDR3 contains 16 residues. The CDR3 DNA reads as TGTGCCAGCAGTGACCACCCCGGGACAGGGGATAATGAGCAGTTCTTC. It specifies CASSDHPGTGDNEQFF.

CDR3 amino acids: CASSLDRGAYNEQFF. The CDR3 DNA sequence: TGTGCCAGCAGTTTAGACAGGGGAGCCTACAATGAGCAGTTCTTC. V is TRBV6-5 and J is TRBJ2-1; 8 bases fit TRBD1. V dropped 4 bases and J dropped 2; count of bases not matched to a gene: 4. This CDR3 region has 15 residues. Germline CDR1 and CDR2: MNHEY and SVGAGI.

There are a few counts of this clone. The chain couples TRBV6-5 to TRBJ2-2; D not resolved. The ends were cut back, 8 bases at V and 0 bases at J, with 10 bases in the middle. This CDR3 spans 14 amino acids. Germline loops: CDR1 MNHEY, CDR2 SVGAGI. CDR3 DNA: TGTGCCAGCTTACGTCGGGCGAACACCGGGGAGCTGTTTTTT. Its protein product is CASLRRANTGELFF.

This clone was recorded only once. The rearrangement links TRBV25-1 to TRBJ1-2; D is possibly TRBD1 (6 bases). CDR1 is MGHDK, CDR2 SYGVNS, per germline. Trimming stripped 3 bases from V and 8 bases from J, with 19 bases between. The CDR3 consists of 15 residues. The CDR3, as DNA: TGTGCCAGCAGTGACCGCCTACAGGGAGGGGGGGGCTACACCTTC. Amino acids: CASSDRLQGGGGYTF.

For the CDR3, the DNA is TGTGCCAGCAGCCCCGATCGGGTGCAGTACTTC. Translated, it gives CASSPDRVQYF. The chain recombines TRBV6-6 with TRBJ2-7; D ambiguous. Trimming left V 6 bases short and J 9 bases short, with 12 bases between. The CDR3 is 11 amino acids. Germline CDR1 MNHNY, CDR2 SVGAGI (reference sequence).

V and J are TRBV7-9 and TRBJ1-2; D gene unclear. The CDR3 sequence is 17 residues long. Germline values: CDR1 SEHNR, CDR2 FQNEAQ (reference sequence). V gave up 5 bases and J gave up 3 bases, with 22 bases separating them. The CDR3 nucleotides read TGTGCCAGCAGCCGTATTCCTTGGAGAGGGCGCGACTATGGCTACACCTTC. It encodes CASSRIPWRGRDYGYTF.

This clone was picked up a small number of times. V is TRBV10-3 and J is TRBJ1-5, with D unresolved. The V and J ends lost 6 bases and 7 bases respectively, with 13 bases between them. Germline CDR1 is ENHRY and CDR2 is SYGVKD. The CDR3 runs to 13 residues. The CDR3 bases are TGTGCCATCAGCCCGGGAGGAAAGCAGCCCCAGCATTTT. Amino acid sequence: CAISPGGKQPQHF.